One and the same sample provided the 9 T cell receptor beta chains below, sequenced in a study of human T cells and chemical hapten exposure. Time point noted: patch test 2, 6 weeks after DPC sensitization. Treatment noted: therapeutic diphenylcyclopropenone sensitization with weekly scalp DPC. Each CDR3 protein is one row after TCRdb ran MiXCR on the RACE reads. The sample includes fewer than 150,000 distinct CDR3 sequences, about 12% seen only once; the top ten take around 1.4%. Sequences were derived from whole blood, sampled in connection with sensitization to the hapten diphenylcyclopropenone (DPC). The receptor set was obtained from a woman between 50 and 59 years old with alopecia areata. Some clones in this sample may be carry-over from other donors' samples.

This clonotype was observed many times. The chain carries TRBV27 and TRBJ2-4; TRBD2 agrees at 9 bases. CDR3 size: 16 residues. CDR1 is MNHEY, CDR2 SMNVEV, per germline (reference sequence). V shed 3 bases and J 2 bases; nucleotides not matched to a gene: 5. The CDR3 nucleotides are TGTGCCAGCAGTTTCGCGGGAGGGTTCCCCAAAAACATTCAGTACTTC. Translated, it gives CASSFAGGFPKNIQYF.

This clonotype showed up just a few times. The chain employs TRBV4-2 and TRBJ2-5, with D maybe TRBD1 (7 bases). There are 19 residues in the CDR3. Germline-derived CDR1 and CDR2 are LGHNA and YNFKEQ. V was shortened by 11 bases and J by 3 bases, with 34 bases between the two germline ends. CDR3 sequence reads: CAGEEGASRESRGKETQYF. CDR3 nucleotides: TGTGCCGGCGAGGAGGGGGCCTCTCGGGAAAGTAGGGGAAAAGAGACCCAGTACTTC.

There are a few counts of this clonotype. This sequence joins TRBV5-1 and TRBJ2-7; weak D call: TRBD1 (6 bases). Germline CDR1 and CDR2: SGHRS and YFSETQ. V was shortened by 4 bases and J by 2 bases, with 13 bases between the two germline ends. There are 14 residues in the CDR3. The CDR3 nucleotides read TGCGCCAGCAGCCCTGGGACATCCACCTACGAGCAGTACTTC. It translates to CASSPGTSTYEQYF.

A few counts support this clonotype. V is TRBV29-1 and J is TRBJ2-4, with no clear D. CDR1 and CDR2 (germline): SQVTM, ANQGSEA. Trimming removed 2 bases at V and 8 bases at J, with 10 bases between. This CDR3 has 12 residues. CDR3 nucleotides: TGCAGCGTTGAATCTGACGGATACATTCAGTACTTC. Amino acids: CSVESDGYIQYF.

In its sample, this clonotype was seen a few times. At one end, the junction sequence differs from germline, possibly due to a read error. The rearrangement joins TRBV5-1 to TRBJ2-3; 13 bases match TRBD2. Germline lookup yields CDR1 SGHRS and CDR2 YFSETQ. This CDR3 is 16 amino acids long. The CDR3 loop is CASSPRTSGSRDTQYF. CDR3 sequence (DNA): TGCGCCAGCAGCCCAAGGACTAGCGGGAGCAGAGATACGCAGTATTTT. The complete variable domain, with remaining parts taken from reference TRBV5-1 and TRBJ2-3, reads KAGVTQTPRYLIKTRGQQVTLSCSPISGHRSVSWYQQTPGQGLQFLFEYFSETQRNKGNFPGRFSGRQFSNSRSEMNVSTLELGDSALYLCASSPRTSGSRDTQYFGPGTRLTVL.

This clonotype occurred a few times. J is TRBJ2-7 and V is TRBV2; D possibly corresponds to TRBD2 (6 bases). The V end was cut by 6 bases, the J end by 7 bases, with 19 bases between. Germline V gene data show CDR1 as SNHLY and CDR2 as FYNNEI. This CDR3 comprises 14 residues. CDR3 sequence (DNA): TGTGCCAGCAGAGAGAAGGAGGGCCAGTATGAGCAGTACTTC. Translation: CASREKEGQYEQYF.

This clonotype has only a few counts. J is TRBJ2-2 and V is TRBV11-3; D is perhaps TRBD2 (6 bases). The ends were cut back, 4 bases at V and 5 bases at J, with 17 bases in the middle. CDR3 length: 16 amino acids. The V gene's germline CDR1 is SGHNT and CDR2 YENEEA. The CDR3 sequence: CASSSPGLRGTGELFF. In DNA form, the CDR3 reads TGTGCCAGCAGCTCACCGGGACTCCGGGGGACCGGGGAGCTGTTTTTT.

V usage is TRBV6-1 and J usage is TRBJ1-5, with D hard to call. Germline V gene data show CDR1 as MNHNS and CDR2 as SASEGT. This CDR3 contains 16 residues. V was pared by 7 bases and J by 3 bases, with 19 bases between. The CDR3 sequence is CASNPFGVRNNQPQHF. The CDR3 DNA sequence: TGTGCCAGCAACCCCTTTGGGGTACGGAACAATCAGCCCCAGCATTTT.

CDR3 in DNA: TGCAGTGCTAGAGACCTAGGCCGGCATGAAGCTTTCTTT. Protein sequence: CSARDLGRHEAFF. This chain links TRBV20-1 with TRBJ1-1, with D uncertain. V lost 0 bases to trimming and J lost 7 bases, with 12 bases between them. In germline, CDR1 is DFQATT, CDR2 SNEGSKA (reference sequence). CDR3 length: 13 residues.